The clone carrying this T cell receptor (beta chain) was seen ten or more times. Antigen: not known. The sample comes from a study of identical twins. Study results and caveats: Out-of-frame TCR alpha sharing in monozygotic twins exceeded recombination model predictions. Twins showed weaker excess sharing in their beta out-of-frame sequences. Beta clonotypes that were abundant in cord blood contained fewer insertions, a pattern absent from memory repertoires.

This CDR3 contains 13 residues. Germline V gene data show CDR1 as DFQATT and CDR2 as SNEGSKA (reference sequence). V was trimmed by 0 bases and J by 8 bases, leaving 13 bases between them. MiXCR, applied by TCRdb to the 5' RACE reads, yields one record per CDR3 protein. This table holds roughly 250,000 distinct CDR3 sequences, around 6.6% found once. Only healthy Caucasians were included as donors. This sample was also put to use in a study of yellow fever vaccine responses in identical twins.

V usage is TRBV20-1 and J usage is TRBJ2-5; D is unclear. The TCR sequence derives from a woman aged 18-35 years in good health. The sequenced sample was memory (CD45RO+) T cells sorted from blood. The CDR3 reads CSAREIVSYTQYF. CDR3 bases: TGCAGTGCTAGAGAAATTGTCTCCTATACCCAGTACTTC.